This T cell receptor (beta chain) was retrieved from a study of identical twins. V was shortened by 7 bases and J by 6 bases, with 15 bases between the two germline ends. The germline CDR1 and CDR2 sequences are SQVTM and ANQGSEA. This CDR3 region has 13 residues. This clonotype was seen only a few times. Using its own MiXCR run on the 5' RACE reads, TCRdb lists one record per CDR3 protein. This table holds roughly 750,000 distinct CDR3 sequences, around 20% found once. This sample also appeared in a second study, on T cells expressing NK-cell markers.

This TCR was sampled from a woman aged 18-30 years in good health. Material for sequencing was PBMCs. The rearrangement uses TRBV29-1 and TRBJ2-2; D is tentatively TRBD1 or TRBD2 (5 bases each). The CDR3 sequence: CSGGSSGAGELFF. The CDR3 nucleotides read TGCAGCGGGGGGTCCTCCGGGGCCGGGGAGCTGTTTTTT.